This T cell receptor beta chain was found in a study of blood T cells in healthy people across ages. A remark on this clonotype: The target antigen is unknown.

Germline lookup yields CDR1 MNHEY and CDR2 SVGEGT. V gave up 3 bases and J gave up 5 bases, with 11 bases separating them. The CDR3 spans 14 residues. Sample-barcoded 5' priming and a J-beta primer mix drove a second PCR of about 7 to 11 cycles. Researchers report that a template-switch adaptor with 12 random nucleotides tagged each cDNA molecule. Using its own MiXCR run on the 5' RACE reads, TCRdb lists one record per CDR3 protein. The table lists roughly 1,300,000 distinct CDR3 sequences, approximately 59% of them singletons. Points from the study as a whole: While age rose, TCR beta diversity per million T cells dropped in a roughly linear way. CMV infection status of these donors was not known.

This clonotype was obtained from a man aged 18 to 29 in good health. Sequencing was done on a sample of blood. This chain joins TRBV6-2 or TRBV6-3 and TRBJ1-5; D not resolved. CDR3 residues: CASSYRGGYQPQHF. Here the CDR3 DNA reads TGTGCCAGCAGTTATCGAGGTGGTTATCAGCCCCAGCATTTT.